This TCR beta chain was identified during a study of T cell changes during pregnancy in multiple sclerosis. Method: immunoSEQ multiplex PCR; TCRdb's copy keeps in-frame clones and lacks some. The sample has 79,000 or so clones, around 90% seen once; the top ten hold approximately 0.2%. The trim removed 5 bases at V and 4 bases at J, leaving 10 bases unmatched. The CDR3 covers 15 residues. Germline CDR1 SGHTA, CDR2 FQGNSA. This chain joins TRBV7-2 and TRBJ1-2, with 7 bases matching TRBD1. The receptor was derived from a female donor with multiple sclerosis, enrolled in a pregnancy study. Sequenced material: CD4+ T cells from peripheral blood mononuclear cells, taken before pregnancy. CDR3 DNA sequence: TGTGCCAGCAGCCCAAGACAGGGCAACGCCTATGGCTACACCTTC. Its protein product is CASSPRQGNAYGYTF.